The clone carrying this TCR beta chain was recorded at least ten times. Its specificity is unknown. Patients showing uncontrolled infection, other autoimmune disease, pregnancy or lactation were ineligible. CDR3 length equals 15 residues. V lost 3 bases to trimming and J lost 10 bases; unmatched junction nucleotides: 7. Germline V gene sequence: CDR1 LGHDT, CDR2 YNNKEL (reference sequence). The data were obtained in a study of T cells in Graves' hyperthyroidism and ophthalmopathy. Study conclusions and caveats: Ophthalmopathy was model-predicted a median about six months pre-onset.

Amplification targeted TCR beta CDR3 regions from RNA transcripts. Using the HTBI primer set, a first-round RT-PCR was run on the TCR CDR3. MiXCR, run by TCRdb on the multiplex PCR reads, gives a single entry per CDR3 protein. The sample consists of 370,000 or so distinct CDR3 sequences, approximately 25% of them appearing once. Sequences were obtained from blood. The TCR comes from a man aged 45 to 65 with Graves' hyperthyroidism. The rearrangement uses TRBV3-1 and TRBJ2-1; 12 bases align to TRBD2. CDR3 loop: CASSHGTSGLWEQFF. The CDR3 coding sequence is TGTGCCAGCAGCCACGGGACTAGCGGGCTGTGGGAGCAGTTCTTC.